Listed below are T cell receptor beta chains from one sample, sequenced in a study of identical twins. TCRdb re-analysed the 5' RACE reads in MiXCR, keeping a single row per CDR3 protein. The sample carries 450,000 or so distinct CDR3 sequences, about 24% recorded once. The same data also went into a second study, on T cells expressing NK-cell markers.

Material: CD4+ T cells sorted from blood. The source of these receptors is a young woman in good health. CDR3s include the opening cysteine and the closing phenylalanine or tryptophan. D genes are given only for firm matches. The size of a clone is reported for some rows only, either as once, few or many, or as a class for expanded clones.

j_gene | v_gene | abundance | d_gene | CDR3aa | CDR3nt
TRBJ2-1 | TRBV20-1 | NA | NA | CSAWTANEQFF | TGCAGTGCTTGGACAGCCAATGAGCAGTTCTTC
TRBJ1-5 | TRBV3-1 | few | NA | CASSQESAGLVGNQPQHF | TGTGCCAGCAGCCAAGAAAGCGCAGGACTGGTAGGGAATCAGCCCCAGCATTTT
TRBJ2-3 | TRBV5-1 | few | TRBD1 | CASKITSTGVPRTDTQYF | TGCGCCAGCAAGATAACTTCGACAGGGGTCCCCCGCACAGATACGCAGTATTTT
TRBJ2-7 | TRBV10-3 | NA | TRBD1 | CAISSDRGPDEQYF | TGTGCCATCAGTTCGGACAGGGGACCCGACGAGCAGTACTTC
TRBJ2-1 | TRBV6-2/TRBV6-3 | NA | NA | CASGSGANEQFF | TGTGCCAGCGGTAGCGGTGCGAATGAGCAGTTCTTC
TRBJ2-5 | TRBV7-6 | few | TRBD1 | CASTPRQGRETQYF | TGTGCCAGCACCCCAAGACAGGGAAGGGAGACCCAGTACTTC
TRBJ1-1 | TRBV29-1 | NA | NA | CSVAELVVTEAFF | TGCAGCGTTGCGGAGTTAGTGGTCACTGAAGCTTTCTTT
TRBJ2-2 | TRBV7-2 | NA | TRBD2 | CASSLWVAGGRTGELFF | TGTGCCAGCAGCTTATGGGTAGCGGGAGGAAGAACCGGGGAGCTGTTTTTT
TRBJ2-6 | TRBV7-8 | few | NA | CASSPEGPGANVLTF | TGTGCCAGCAGCCCGGAGGGGCCTGGGGCCAACGTCCTGACTTTC
TRBJ2-7 | TRBV11-2 | once | NA | CGSRRIVGSYEQYF | TGTGGCAGCAGGAGAATAGTGGGCTCCTACGAGCAGTACTTC
TRBJ2-7 | TRBV3-1 | NA | NA | CASSQVEGYEQYF | TGTGCCAGCAGCCAAGTCGAGGGTTACGAGCAGTACTTC
TRBJ1-1 | TRBV20-1 | NA | TRBD1 | CSAIPGQGAGTEAFF | TGCAGTGCTATCCCGGGACAGGGGGCGGGCACTGAAGCTTTCTTT
TRBJ1-1 | TRBV28 | NA | TRBD1 | CASRSLAGTGVEAFF | TGTGCCAGCAGATCGCTCGCCGGGACAGGGGTTGAAGCTTTCTTT
TRBJ1-2 | TRBV27 | NA | TRBD1 | CASSRTGFPSNYGYTF | TGTGCCAGCAGTCGGACAGGTTTTCCGTCTAACTATGGCTACACCTTC
TRBJ1-5 | TRBV20-1 | NA | TRBD1 | CSARHGQGNQPQHF | TGCAGTGCTCGCCACGGACAGGGCAATCAGCCCCAGCATTTT
TRBJ2-1 | TRBV9 | NA | NA | CASTRSRSYNEQFF | TGTGCCAGCACCCGGTCTCGCTCCTACAATGAGCAGTTCTTC
TRBJ1-6 | TRBV5-1 | few | NA | CASAEGDIYNSPLHF | TGCGCCAGCGCTGAGGGGGATATCTATAATTCACCCCTCCACTTT
TRBJ1-5 | TRBV6-1 | NA | NA | CASKAGAGQPQHF | TGTGCCAGCAAAGCGGGGGCCGGGCAGCCCCAGCATTTT
TRBJ2-5 | TRBV20-1 | NA | NA | CSARDYRGETQYF | TGCAGTGCTAGAGATTACCGCGGGGAGACCCAGTACTTC
TRBJ2-7 | TRBV20-1 | NA | NA | CSARDRVRGTYVQYF | TGCAGTGCTAGAGATCGGGTCCGGGGGACCTACGTGCAGTACTTC
TRBJ1-1 | TRBV7-9 | NA | NA | CASSWGSGTEAFF | TGTGCCAGCAGCTGGGGGTCTGGCACTGAAGCTTTCTTT
TRBJ2-1 | TRBV3-1 | NA | TRBD2 | CASSEREPDEQFF | TGTGCCAGCTCCGAGCGGGAGCCGGATGAGCAGTTCTTC
TRBJ2-7 | TRBV7-9 | few | TRBD2 | CASFPGTNAREQYF | TGTGCCAGCTTCCCCGGGACTAATGCCCGGGAGCAGTACTTC
TRBJ2-1 | TRBV2 | many | TRBD2 | CASIRESGSENEQFF | TGTGCCAGCATAAGGGAAAGCGGGAGTGAAAATGAGCAGTTCTTC
TRBJ2-3 | TRBV5-4 | NA | TRBD2 | CASSADAGGRADTQYF | TGTGCCAGCAGCGCCGACGCGGGAGGGAGGGCAGATACGCAGTATTTT
TRBJ1-1 | TRBV20-1 | NA | NA | CSAPPSTPNTEAFF | TGCAGTGCTCCCCCGAGCACACCGAACACTGAAGCTTTCTTT
TRBJ1-6 | TRBV9 | NA | NA | CASSARDTSGWPLHF | TGTGCCAGCAGCGCGAGGGACACCTCCGGTTGGCCCCTCCACTTT
TRBJ1-1 | TRBV20-1 | few | NA | CSAYIQGTEAFF | TGCAGTGCGTATATACAGGGCACTGAAGCTTTCTTT